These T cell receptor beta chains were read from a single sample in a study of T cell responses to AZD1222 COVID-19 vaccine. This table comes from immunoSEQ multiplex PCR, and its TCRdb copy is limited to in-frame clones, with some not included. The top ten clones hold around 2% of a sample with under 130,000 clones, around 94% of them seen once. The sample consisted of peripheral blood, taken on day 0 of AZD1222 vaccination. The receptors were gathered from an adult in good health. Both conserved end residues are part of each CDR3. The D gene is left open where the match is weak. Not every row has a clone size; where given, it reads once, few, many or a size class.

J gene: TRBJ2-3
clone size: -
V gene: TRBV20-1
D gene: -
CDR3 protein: CSASIPGGGGTDTQYF
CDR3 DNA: TGCAGTGCTAGTATCCCTGGCGGGGGCGGTACAGATACGCAGTATTTT

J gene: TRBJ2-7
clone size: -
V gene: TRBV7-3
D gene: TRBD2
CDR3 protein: CASSLGGSEQYF
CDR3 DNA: TGTGCCAGCAGCTTGGGCGGGAGCGAGCAGTACTTC

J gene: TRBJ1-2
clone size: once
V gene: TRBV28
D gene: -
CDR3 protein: CASSRLGRYGYTF
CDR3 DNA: TGTGCCAGCAGCCGACTAGGAAGATATGGCTACACCTTC

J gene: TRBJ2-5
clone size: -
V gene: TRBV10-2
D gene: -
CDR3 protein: CASSEARMGELGETQYF
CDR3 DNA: TGCGCCAGCAGTGAGGCTCGCATGGGTGAGCTGGGAGAGACCCAGTACTTC

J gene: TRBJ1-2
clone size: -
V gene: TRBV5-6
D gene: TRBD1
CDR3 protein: CASSLATGESRGYTF
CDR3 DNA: TGTGCCAGCAGCTTGGCTACAGGGGAGTCCCGTGGCTACACCTTC

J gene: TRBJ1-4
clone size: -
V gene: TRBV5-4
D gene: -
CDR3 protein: CASSLRQSKGEKLFF
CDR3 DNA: TGTGCCAGCAGCCTTCGACAGAGCAAAGGAGAAAAACTGTTTTTT

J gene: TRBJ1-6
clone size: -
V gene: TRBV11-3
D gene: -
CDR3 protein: CASSYRNSPLHF
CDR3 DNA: TGTGCCAGCAGCTACCGTAATTCACCCCTCCACTTT

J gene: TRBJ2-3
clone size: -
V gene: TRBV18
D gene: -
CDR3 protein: CASSPPDATRGTDTQYF
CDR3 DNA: TGTGCCAGCTCACCACCCGACGCTACGAGAGGAACAGATACGCAGTATTTT

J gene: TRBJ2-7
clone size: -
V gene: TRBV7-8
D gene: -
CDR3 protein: CASTLHEGYEQYF
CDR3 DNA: TGTGCCAGCACCTTACATGAGGGCTACGAGCAGTACTTC

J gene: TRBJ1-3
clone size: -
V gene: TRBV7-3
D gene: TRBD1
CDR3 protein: CASSKNRGPGNTIYF
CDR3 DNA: TGTGCCAGCAGCAAAAACAGGGGGCCCGGAAACACCATATATTTT

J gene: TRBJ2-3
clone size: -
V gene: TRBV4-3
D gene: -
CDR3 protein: CASSQVYGPGADTQYF
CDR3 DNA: TGCGCCAGCAGCCAAGTCTATGGGCCCGGGGCAGATACGCAGTATTTT

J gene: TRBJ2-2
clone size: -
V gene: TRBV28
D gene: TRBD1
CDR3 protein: CASSFSLGTGPTGELFF
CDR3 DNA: TGTGCCAGCAGTTTCAGTCTAGGGACAGGGCCGACAGGGGAGCTGTTTTTT

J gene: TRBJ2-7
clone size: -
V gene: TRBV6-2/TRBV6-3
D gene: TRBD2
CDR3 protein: CASSLAGETYEQYF
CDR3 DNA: TGTGCCAGCAGCCTAGCGGGAGAGACCTACGAGCAGTACTTC

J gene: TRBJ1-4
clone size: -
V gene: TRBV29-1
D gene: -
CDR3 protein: CSVEIVNDEKLFF
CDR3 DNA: TGCAGCGTTGAAATTGTTAATGATGAAAAACTGTTTTTT

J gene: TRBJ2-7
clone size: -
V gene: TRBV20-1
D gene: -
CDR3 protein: CSARDPYEQYF
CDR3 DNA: TGCAGTGCTCGAGATCCCTACGAGCAGTACTTC

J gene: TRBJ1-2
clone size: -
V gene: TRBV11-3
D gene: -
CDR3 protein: CASSLEGVYGYTF
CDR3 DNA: TGTGCCAGCAGCTTAGAAGGGGTCTATGGCTACACCTTC

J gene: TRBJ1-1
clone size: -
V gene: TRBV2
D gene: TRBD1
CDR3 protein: CASWLTAGGHTEAFF
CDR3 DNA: TGTGCCAGCTGGTTAACGGCAGGGGGTCACACTGAAGCTTTCTTT

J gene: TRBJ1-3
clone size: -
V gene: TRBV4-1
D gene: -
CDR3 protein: CASRNPGGPGNTIYF
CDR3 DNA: TGCGCCAGCAGGAACCCGGGGGGCCCTGGAAACACCATATATTTT

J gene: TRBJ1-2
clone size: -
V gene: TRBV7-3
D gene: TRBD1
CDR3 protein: CASSSTGGGGYTF
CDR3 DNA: TGTGCCAGCAGCTCCACAGGGGGCGGCGGCTACACCTTC

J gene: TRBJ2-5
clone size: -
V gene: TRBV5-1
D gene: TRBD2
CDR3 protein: CASSLARSGQPGLAGSPGEETQYF
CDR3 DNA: TGCGCCAGCAGCTTGGCCAGATCGGGACAGCCGGGACTAGCGGGATCCCCGGGAGAGGAGACCCAGTACTTC

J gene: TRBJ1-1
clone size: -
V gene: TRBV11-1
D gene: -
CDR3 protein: CASSASRLGTEAFF
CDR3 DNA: TGTGCCAGCAGCGCGTCTCGTTTGGGCACTGAAGCTTTCTTT

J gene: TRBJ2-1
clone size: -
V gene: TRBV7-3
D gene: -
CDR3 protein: CASSLSGNNEQFF
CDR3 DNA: TGTGCCAGCAGCTTATCCGGAAACAATGAGCAGTTCTTC

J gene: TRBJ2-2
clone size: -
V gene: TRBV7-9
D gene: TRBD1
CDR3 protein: CASSLRDRGNSGELFF
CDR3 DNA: TGTGCCAGCAGCTTACGGGACAGGGGTAATTCCGGGGAGCTGTTTTTT

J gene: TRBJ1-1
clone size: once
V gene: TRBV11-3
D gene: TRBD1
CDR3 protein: CASSQGGSNTEAFF
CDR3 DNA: TGTGCCAGCAGCCAGGGGGGCTCGAACACTGAAGCTTTCTTT

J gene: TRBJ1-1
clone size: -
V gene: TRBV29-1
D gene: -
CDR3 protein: CSADTAGDTEAFF
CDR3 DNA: TGCAGCGCTGATACGGCGGGGGACACTGAAGCTTTCTTT

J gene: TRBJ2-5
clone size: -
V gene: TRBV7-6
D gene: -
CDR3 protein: CASSLAVGETQYF
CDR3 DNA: TGTGCCAGCAGCTTAGCGGTCGGGGAGACCCAGTACTTC